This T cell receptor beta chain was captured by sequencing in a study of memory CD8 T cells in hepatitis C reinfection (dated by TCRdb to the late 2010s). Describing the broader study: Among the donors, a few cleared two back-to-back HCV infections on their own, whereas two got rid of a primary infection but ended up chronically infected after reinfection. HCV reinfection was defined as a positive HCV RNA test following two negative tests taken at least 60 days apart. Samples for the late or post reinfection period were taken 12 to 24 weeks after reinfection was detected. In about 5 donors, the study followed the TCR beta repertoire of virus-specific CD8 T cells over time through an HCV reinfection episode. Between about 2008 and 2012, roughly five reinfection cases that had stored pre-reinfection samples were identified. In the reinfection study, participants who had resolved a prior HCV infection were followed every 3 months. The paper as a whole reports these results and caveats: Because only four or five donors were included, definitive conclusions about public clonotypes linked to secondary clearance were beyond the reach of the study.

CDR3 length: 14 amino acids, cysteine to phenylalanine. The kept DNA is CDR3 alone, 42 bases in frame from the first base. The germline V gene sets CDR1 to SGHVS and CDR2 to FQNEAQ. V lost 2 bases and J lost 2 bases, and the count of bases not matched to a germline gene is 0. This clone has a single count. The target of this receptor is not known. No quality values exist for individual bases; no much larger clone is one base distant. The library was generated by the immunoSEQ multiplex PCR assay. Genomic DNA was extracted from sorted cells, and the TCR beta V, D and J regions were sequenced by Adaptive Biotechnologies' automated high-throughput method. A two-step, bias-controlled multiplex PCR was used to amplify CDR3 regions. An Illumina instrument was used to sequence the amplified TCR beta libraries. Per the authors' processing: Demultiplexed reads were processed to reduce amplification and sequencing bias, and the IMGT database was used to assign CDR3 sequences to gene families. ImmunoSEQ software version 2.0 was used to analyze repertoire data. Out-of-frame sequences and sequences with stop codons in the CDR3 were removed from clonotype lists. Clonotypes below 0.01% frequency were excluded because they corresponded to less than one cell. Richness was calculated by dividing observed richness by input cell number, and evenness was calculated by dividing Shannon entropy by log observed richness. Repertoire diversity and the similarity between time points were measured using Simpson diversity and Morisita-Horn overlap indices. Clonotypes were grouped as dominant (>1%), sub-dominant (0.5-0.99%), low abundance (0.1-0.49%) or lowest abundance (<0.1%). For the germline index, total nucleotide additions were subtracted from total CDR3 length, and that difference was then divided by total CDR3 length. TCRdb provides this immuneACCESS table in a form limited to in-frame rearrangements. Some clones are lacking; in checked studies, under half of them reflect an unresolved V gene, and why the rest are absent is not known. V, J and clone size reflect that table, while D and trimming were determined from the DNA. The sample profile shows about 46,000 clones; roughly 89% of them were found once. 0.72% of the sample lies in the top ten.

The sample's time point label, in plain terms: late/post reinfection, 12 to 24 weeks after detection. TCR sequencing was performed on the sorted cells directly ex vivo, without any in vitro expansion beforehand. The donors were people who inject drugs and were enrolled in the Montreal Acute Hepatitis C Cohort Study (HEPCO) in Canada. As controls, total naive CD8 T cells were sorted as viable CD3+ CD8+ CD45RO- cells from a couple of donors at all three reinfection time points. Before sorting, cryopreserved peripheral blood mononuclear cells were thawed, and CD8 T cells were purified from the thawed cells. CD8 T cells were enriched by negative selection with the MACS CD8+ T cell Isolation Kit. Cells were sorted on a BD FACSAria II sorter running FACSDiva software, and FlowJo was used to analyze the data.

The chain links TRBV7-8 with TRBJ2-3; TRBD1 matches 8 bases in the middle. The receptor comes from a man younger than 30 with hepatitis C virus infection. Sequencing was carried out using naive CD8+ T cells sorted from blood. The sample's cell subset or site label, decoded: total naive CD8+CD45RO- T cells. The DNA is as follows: TGTGCCAGCAGCTTACAGGGGGCCACAGATACGCAGTATTTT. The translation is CASSLQGATDTQYF.